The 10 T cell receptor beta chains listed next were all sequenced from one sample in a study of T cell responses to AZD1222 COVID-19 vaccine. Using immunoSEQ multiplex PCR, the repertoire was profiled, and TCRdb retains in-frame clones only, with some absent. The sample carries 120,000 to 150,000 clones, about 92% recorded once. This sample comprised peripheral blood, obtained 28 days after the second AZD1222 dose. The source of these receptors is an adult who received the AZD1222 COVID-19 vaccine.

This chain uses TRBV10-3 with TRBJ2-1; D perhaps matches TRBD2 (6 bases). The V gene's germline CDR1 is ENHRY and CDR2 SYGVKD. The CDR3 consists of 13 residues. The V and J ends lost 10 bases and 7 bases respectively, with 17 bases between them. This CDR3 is CATVRQEGNEQFF. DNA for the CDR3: TGTGCCACCGTAAGGCAGGAGGGTAATGAGCAGTTCTTC.

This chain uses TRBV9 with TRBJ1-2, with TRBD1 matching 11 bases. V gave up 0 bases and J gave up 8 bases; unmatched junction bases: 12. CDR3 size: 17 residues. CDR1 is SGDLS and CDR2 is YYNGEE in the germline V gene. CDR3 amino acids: CASSVALRTGGASGYTF. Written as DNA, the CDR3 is TGTGCCAGCAGCGTAGCTCTAAGGACAGGGGGCGCTTCGGGCTACACCTTC.

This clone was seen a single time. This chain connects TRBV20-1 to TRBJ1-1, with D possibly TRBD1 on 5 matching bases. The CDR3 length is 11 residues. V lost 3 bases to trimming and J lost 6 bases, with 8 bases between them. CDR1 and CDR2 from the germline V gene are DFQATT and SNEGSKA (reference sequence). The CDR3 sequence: CSASGAAEAFF. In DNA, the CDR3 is TGCAGTGCTAGTGGGGCGGCTGAAGCTTTCTTT.

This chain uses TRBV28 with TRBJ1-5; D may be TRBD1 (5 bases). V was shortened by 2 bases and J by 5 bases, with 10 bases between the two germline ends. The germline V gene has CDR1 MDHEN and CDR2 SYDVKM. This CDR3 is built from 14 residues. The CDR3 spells CASSLGQGHQPQHF. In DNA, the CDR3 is TGTGCCAGCAGTTTAGGCCAGGGTCATCAGCCCCAGCATTTT.

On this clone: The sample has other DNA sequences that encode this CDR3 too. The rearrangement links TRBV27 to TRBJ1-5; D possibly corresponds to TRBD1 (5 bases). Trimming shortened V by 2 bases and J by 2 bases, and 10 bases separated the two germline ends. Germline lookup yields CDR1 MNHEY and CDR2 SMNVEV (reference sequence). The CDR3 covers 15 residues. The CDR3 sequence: CASSLGTGGNQPQHF. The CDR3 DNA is TGTGCCAGCAGTTTAGGCACGGGGGGCAATCAGCCCCAGCATTTT.

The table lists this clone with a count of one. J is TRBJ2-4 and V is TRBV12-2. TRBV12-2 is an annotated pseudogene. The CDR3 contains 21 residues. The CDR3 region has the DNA TGTGCAAGTCGCTTAATCCCCCGACAGGGCGGGGGCCGGGATTCCAAAAACATTCAGTACTTC. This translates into CASRLIPRQGGGRDSKNIQYF.

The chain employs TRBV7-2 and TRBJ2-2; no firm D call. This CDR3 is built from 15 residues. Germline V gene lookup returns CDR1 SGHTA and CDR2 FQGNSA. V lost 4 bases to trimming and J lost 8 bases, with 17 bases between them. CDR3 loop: CASSSNLSPVGELFF. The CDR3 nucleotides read TGTGCCAGCAGCTCTAATCTCTCCCCGGTAGGGGAGCTGTTTTTT.

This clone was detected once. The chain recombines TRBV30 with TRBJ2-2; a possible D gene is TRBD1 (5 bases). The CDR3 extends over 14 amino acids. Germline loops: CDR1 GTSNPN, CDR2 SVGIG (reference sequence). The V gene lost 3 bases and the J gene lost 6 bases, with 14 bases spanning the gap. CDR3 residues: CAWRRTGKAGELFF. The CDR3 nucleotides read TGTGCCTGGAGGCGTACAGGCAAGGCCGGGGAGCTGTTTTTT.

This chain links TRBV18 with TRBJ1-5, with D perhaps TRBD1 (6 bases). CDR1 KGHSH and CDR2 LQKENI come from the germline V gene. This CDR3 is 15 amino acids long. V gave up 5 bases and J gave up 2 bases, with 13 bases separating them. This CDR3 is CASSLQGSGNQPQHF. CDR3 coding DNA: TGTGCCAGCTCATTACAGGGTAGCGGCAATCAGCCCCAGCATTTT.

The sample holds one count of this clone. Here the CDR3 reads CASSQDADRVNTIYF. CDR3 coding DNA: TGCGCCAGCAGCCAAGATGCGGACAGGGTAAACACCATATATTTT. The V gene is TRBV4-3, the J gene TRBJ1-3; 8 nucleotides agree with TRBD1. The CDR3 runs 15 residues. CDR1 and CDR2 (germline): LGHNA, YSLEER. V was clipped by 0 bases and J by 6 bases; unmatched bases: 4.